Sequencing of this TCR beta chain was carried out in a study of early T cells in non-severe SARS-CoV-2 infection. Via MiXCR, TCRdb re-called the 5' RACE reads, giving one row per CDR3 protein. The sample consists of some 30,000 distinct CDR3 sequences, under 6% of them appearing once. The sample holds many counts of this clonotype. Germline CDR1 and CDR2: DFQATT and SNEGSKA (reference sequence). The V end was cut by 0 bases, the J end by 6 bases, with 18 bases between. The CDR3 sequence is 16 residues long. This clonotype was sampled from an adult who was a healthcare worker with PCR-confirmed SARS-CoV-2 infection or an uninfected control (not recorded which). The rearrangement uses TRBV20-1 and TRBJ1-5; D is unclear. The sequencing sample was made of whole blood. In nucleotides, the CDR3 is TGCAGTGCTAGAGACTTGGCCGTTGGGGATAGTCAGCCCCAGCATTTT. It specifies CSARDLAVGDSQPQHF.